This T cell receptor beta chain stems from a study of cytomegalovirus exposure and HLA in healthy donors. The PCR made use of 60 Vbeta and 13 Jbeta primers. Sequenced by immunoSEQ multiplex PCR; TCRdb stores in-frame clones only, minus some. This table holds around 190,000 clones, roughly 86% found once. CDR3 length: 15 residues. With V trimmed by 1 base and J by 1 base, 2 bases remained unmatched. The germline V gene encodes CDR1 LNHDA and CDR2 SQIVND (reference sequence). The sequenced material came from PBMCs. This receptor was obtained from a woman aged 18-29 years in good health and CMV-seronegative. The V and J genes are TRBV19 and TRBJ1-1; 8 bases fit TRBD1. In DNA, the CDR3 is TGTGCCAGTAGTATAGGAGACAGGGGGAACACTGAAGCTTTCTTT. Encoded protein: CASSIGDRGNTEAFF.